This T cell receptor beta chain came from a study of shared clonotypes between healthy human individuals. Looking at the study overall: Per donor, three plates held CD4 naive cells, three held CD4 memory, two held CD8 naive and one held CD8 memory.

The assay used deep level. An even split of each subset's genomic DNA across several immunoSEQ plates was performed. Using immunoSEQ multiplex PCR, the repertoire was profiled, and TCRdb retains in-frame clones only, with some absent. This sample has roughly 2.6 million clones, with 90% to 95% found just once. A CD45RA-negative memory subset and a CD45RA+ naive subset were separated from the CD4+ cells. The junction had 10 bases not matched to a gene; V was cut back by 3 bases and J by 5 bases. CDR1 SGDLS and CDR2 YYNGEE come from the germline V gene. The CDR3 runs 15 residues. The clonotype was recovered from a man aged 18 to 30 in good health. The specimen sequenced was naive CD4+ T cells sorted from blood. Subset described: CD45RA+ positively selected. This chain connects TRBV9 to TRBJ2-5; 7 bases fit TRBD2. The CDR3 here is CASSGDYGWSETQYF. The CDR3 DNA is TGTGCCAGCAGCGGGGACTATGGGTGGTCCGAGACCCAGTACTTC.